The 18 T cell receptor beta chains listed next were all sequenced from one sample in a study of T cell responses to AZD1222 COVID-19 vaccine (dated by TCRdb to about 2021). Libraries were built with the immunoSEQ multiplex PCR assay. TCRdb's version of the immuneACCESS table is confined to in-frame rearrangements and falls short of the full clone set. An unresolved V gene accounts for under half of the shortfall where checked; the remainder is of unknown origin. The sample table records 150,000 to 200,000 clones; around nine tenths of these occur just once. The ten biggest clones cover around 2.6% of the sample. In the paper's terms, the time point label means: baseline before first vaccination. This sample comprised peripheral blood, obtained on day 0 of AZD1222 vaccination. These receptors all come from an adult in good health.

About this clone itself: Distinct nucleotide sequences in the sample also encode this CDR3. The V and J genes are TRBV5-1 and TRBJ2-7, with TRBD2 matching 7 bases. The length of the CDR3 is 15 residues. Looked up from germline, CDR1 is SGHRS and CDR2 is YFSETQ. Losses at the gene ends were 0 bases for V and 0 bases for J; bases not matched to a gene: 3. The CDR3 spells CASSLAAGSSYEQYF. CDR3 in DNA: TGCGCCAGCAGCTTGGCAGCGGGAAGCTCCTACGAGCAGTACTTC.

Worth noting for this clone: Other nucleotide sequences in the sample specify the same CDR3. The CDR3 sequence: CAWSNNSPLHF. CDR3 coding DNA: TGTGCCTGGAGCAATAATTCACCCCTCCACTTT. This chain connects TRBV30 to TRBJ1-6; D is uncertain. This CDR3 is 11 amino acids long. Trimming took off 3 bases at V and 5 bases at J, with 2 bases between the two ends. Germline V gene sequence: CDR1 GTSNPN, CDR2 SVGIG (reference sequence).

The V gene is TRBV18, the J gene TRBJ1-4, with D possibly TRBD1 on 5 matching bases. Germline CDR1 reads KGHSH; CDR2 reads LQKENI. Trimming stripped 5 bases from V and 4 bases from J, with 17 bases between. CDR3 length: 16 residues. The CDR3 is CASSILGGGSNEKLFF. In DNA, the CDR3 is TGTGCCAGCTCAATCCTCGGGGGAGGCAGTAATGAAAAACTGTTTTTT.

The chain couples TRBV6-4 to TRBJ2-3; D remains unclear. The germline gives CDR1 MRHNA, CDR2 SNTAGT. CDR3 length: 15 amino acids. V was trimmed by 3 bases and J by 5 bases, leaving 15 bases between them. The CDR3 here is CASSESGPGGDTQYF. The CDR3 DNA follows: TGTGCCAGCAGTGAATCCGGGCCAGGCGGAGATACGCAGTATTTT.

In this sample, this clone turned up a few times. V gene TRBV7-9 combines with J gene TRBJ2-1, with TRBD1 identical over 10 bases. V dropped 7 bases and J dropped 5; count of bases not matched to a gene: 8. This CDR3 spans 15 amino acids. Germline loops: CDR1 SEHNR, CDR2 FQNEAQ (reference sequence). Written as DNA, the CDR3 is TGTGCCAGCACCCCGGGACAGGGGATCCACAATGAGCAGTTCTTC. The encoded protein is CASTPGQGIHNEQFF.

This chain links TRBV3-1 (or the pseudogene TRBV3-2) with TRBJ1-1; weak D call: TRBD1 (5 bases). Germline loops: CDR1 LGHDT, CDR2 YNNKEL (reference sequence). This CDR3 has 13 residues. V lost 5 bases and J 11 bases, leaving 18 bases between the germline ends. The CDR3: CASSLPRGAGAFF. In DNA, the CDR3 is TGTGCCAGCAGCTTACCGAGGGGCGCGGGCGCTTTCTTT.

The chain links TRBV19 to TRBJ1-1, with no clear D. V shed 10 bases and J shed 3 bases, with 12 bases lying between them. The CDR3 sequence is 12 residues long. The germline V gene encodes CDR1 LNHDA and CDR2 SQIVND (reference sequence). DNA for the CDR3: TGTGCCACCACGGATAGGGACACTGAAGCTTTCTTT. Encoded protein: CATTDRDTEAFF.

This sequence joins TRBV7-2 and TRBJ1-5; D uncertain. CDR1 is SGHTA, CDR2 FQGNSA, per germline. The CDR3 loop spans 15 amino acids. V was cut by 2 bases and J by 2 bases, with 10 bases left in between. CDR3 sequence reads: CASSLWGGGNQPQHF. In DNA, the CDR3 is TGTGCCAGCAGCTTATGGGGTGGTGGCAATCAGCCCCAGCATTTT.

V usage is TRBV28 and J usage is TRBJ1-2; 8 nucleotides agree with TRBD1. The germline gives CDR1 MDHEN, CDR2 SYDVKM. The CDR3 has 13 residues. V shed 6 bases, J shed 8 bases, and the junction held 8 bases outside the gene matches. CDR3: CASSLQGAEGYTF. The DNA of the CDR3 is TGTGCCAGCAGCCTCCAGGGGGCTGAGGGCTACACCTTC.

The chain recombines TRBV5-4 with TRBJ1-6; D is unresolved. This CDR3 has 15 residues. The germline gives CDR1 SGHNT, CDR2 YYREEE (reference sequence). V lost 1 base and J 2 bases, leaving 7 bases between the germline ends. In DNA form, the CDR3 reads TGTGCCAGCAGCTTGACAGACCCCTATAATTCACCCCTCCACTTT. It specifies CASSLTDPYNSPLHF.

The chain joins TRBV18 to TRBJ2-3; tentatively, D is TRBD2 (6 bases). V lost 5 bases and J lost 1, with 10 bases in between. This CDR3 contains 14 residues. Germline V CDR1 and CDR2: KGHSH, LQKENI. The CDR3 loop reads CASSRDSGTDTQYF. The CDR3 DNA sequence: TGTGCCAGCTCAAGGGACTCCGGCACAGATACGCAGTATTTT. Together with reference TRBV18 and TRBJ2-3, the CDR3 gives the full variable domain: NAGVMQNPRHLVRRRGQEARLRCSPMKGHSHVYWYRQLPEEGLKFMVYLQKENIIDESGMPKERFSAEFPKEGPSILRIQQVVRGDSAAYFCASSRDSGTDTQYFGPGTRLTVL.

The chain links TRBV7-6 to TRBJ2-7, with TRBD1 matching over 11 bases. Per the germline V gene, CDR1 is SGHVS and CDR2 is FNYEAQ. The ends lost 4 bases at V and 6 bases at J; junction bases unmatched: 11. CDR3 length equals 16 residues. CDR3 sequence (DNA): TGTGCCAGCAGCTCCAACCCCGGGACAGGGGGTCTCGAGCAGTACTTC. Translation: CASSSNPGTGGLEQYF.

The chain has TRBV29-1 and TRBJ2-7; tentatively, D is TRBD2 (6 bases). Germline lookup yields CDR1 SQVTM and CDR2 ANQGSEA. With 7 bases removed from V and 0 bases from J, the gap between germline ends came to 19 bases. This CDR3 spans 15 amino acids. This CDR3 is CSATGGDGFSYEQYF. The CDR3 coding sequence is TGCAGCGCCACAGGCGGGGACGGATTCTCCTACGAGCAGTACTTC.

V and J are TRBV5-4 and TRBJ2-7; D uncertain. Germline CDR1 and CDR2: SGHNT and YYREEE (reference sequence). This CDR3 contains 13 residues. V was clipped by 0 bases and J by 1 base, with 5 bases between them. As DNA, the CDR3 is TGTGCCAGCAGCTTGGTTGGGTCCTACGAGCAGTACTTC. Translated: CASSLVGSYEQYF.

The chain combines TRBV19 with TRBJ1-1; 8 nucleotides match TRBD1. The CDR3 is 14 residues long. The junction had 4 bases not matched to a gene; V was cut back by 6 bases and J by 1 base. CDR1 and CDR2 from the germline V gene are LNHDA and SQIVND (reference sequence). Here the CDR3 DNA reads TGTGCCAGTAGCACAGGGGGAACGAACACTGAAGCTTTCTTT. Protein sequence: CASSTGGTNTEAFF.

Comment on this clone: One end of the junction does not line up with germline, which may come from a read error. CDR3 bases: TGTGCCAGTAGTTTAGATCCTAACTATGGCTACACCTTC. Its protein is CASSLDPNYGYTF. The gene calls are TRBV19 and TRBJ1-2; D remains ambiguous. This CDR3 has 13 amino acids. Germline loops: CDR1 LNHDA, CDR2 SQIVND (reference sequence).

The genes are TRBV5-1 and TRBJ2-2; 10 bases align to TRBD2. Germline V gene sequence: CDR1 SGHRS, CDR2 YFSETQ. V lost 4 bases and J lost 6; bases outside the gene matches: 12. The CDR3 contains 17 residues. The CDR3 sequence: CASSPGHSGRSAGELFF. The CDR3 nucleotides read TGCGCCAGCAGCCCAGGACATAGCGGGAGGAGCGCCGGGGAGCTGTTTTTT.

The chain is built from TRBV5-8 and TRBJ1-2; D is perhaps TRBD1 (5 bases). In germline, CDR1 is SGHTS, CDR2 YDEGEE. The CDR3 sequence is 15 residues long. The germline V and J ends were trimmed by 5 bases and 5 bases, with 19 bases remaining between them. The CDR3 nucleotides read TGTGCCAGCAGTCGCCGGGACGGGGAGTGGTATGGCTACACCTTC. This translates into CASSRRDGEWYGYTF. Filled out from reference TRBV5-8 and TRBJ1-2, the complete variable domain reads EAGVTQSPTHLIKTRGQQATLRCSPISGHTSVYWYQQALGLGLQFLLWYDEGEERNRGNFPPRFSGRQFPNYSSELNVNALELEDSALYLCASSRRDGEWYGYTFGSGTRLTVV.